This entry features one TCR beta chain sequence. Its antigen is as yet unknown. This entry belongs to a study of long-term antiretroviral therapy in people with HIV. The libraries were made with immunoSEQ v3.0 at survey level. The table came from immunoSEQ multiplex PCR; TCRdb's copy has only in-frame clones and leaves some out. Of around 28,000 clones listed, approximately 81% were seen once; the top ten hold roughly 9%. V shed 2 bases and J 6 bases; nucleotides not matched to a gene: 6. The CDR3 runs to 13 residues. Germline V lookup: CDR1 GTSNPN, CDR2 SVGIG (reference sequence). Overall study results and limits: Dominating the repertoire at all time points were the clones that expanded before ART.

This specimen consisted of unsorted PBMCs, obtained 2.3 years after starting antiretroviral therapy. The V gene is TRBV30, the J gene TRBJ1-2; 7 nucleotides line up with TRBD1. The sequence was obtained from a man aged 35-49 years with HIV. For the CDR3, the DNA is TGTGCCTGGAGTACCGGGGACAGCCATGGCTACACCTTC. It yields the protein CAWSTGDSHGYTF.